Reported below is one T cell receptor (beta chain). This sample stems from a study of shared clonotypes between healthy human individuals. CD8 cells regarded as naive lacked CD45RO, were positively chosen for CCR7, and omitted terminally differentiated effector memory CD45RA+ cells. The CDR3 is 15 amino acids. From germline, CDR1 is MNHEY and CDR2 SVGAGI. V was pared by 6 bases and J by 0 bases, with 13 bases between. Using immunoSEQ multiplex PCR, the repertoire was profiled, and TCRdb retains in-frame clones only, with some absent. The sample contains about 2.1 million clones, approximately 94% of which appear only once.

Specimen: naive CD8+ T cells from PBMCs. The TCR sequence derives from a man younger than 35 in good health. Some clones in this sample may be carry-over from other donors' samples. The chain combines TRBV6-5 with TRBJ2-3; either TRBD1 or TRBD2 may fit D (6 bases each). The CDR3 is CASSWGADSTDTQYF. The DNA for the CDR3 is TGTGCCAGCAGCTGGGGGGCAGACAGCACAGATACGCAGTATTTT.